This T cell receptor beta chain was sequenced for a study of blood T cell repertoires in COVID-19 (dated by TCRdb to 2020 to 2021). Regarding the study in general: Samples from collaborators originated in the United States, Italy and Spain and spanned both the acute and convalescent phases of COVID-19. A de-identified subject ID, COVID-19 status, age in years and sex were almost always included in the sample metadata. Subjects who had been exposed to COVID-19, were actively infected with it, or had recovered from it provided the deeply sampled blood TCRbeta repertoires that made up the dataset. Where available, HLA class I and class II types were obtained from metadata supplied by the sample provider rather than from assay-based typing. The samples were drawn from the first 160 participants of the ongoing ImmuneRACE study and from 1,254 subjects provided by 6 global collaborators. The repertoires were released in a freely available public database meant as a resource for research on the immune response to SARS-CoV-2. The material from the prospective study consisted of cDNA or gDNA derived from T cells, B-cell-depleted T cells, or PBMCs. Study-wide conclusions, independent of this receptor: How much clinical and demographic metadata was included differed by source and by participant, and the metadata was provided uncurated.

Concerning this clone: What antigen it recognizes has not been identified. Base qualities are missing; no much larger clone stands one base away.

Its CDR3 holds 15 amino acids, cysteine through phenylalanine. The read is trimmed to its CDR3 DNA, 45 bases read in frame from base 1. Taken from the germline V gene, the CDR1 and CDR2 loops are MGHDK and SYGVNS. Cut back by 6 bases and 5 bases, the V and J ends lie 17 bases apart. In the prospective study, participants were roughly 18 to 90 years old, resided in fewer than 25 geographic areas of the United States, and were enrolled through a virtual design. To assign participants to cohorts, the prospective study relied on clinical history that participants themselves reported in a screening survey and a study questionnaire. ImmuneRACE Cohort 3 recovered participants were defined by two consecutive negative NP/OP PCR tests, healthcare professional clearance, or symptom resolution. Mobile phlebotomists in the prospective study collected whole blood, serum and a nasopharyngeal or oropharyngeal swab from every participant. Participants in the prospective study had the option to provide additional blood draws and questionnaires over a roughly 2-month period. Blood samples from the prospective study were shipped frozen or at room temperature prior to DNA extraction.

The immunoSEQ Assay, a bias-controlled multiplex PCR, was used to amplify TCRbeta CDR3 regions from genomic DNA. The original methods were these. The number of nucleated cells in each sample was estimated from the amplification of reference gene primers within the assay. To quantify the absolute abundance of each unique TCRbeta CDR3 rearrangement, sequence reads were collapsed and filtered. For each sample, productive Simpson clonality was calculated as the square root of Simpson's diversity index across productive rearrangements. TCRdb carries this immuneACCESS record with in-frame sequences only. Its versions omit some clonotypes, under half of them owing to an unresolved V gene in the studies checked, with the rest unexplained. V and J calls and clone size are as listed in that table; D and trimming were resolved from the DNA. Counted in this sample were over 300,000 clones; about 85% of them appeared once. The ten biggest clones cover around 6% of the sample.

This TCR was sampled from a woman younger than 45 who had recovered from COVID-19. The sequenced material came from PBMCs or T cells enriched from blood (not recorded which). The chain is assembled from TRBV25-1 and TRBJ2-1; the D segment could be TRBD1, given 5 matching bases. The CDR3 reads CASRRNLNRHNEQFF. In nucleotide form, the sequence is TGTGCCAGCAGACGTAACCTCAACAGGCACAATGAGCAGTTCTTC.